One and the same sample provided the 2 T cell receptor beta chains below, sequenced in a study of a mutant IDH1 vaccine in newly diagnosed glioma. Sample time point: week 47, end of study. Mutant IDH1 20-mer peptide, at 300 ug, made up each vaccine dose, with topical imiquimod. Their antigen targets remain unknown. The repertoire was sequenced with immunoSEQ multiplex PCR; TCRdb's copy has only in-frame clones and lacks some. This table has approximately 35,000 clones, around nine tenths appearing once. The material sequenced was PBMCs, taken from a glioma patient whose treatment included an IDH1 peptide vaccine. The receptors originated from a woman in her thirties or forties with glioma.

This clone was found once. The chain is built from TRBV19 and TRBJ1-3; TRBD1 is a possible D gene (5 bases). Trimming took 4 bases from V and 0 from J, leaving 10 bases between them. Per the germline V gene, CDR1 is LNHDA and CDR2 is SQIVND (reference sequence). CDR3 length: 15 amino acids. The CDR3 sequence is CASSTTGGSGNTIYF. In DNA, the CDR3 is TGTGCCAGTAGTACCACCGGGGGCTCTGGAAACACCATATATTTT. The full variable domain, in which reference TRBV19 and TRBJ1-3 provide the parts outside the CDR3, is DGGITQSPKYLFRKEGQNVTLSCEQNLNHDAMYWYRQDPGQGLRLIYYSQIVNDFQKGDIAEGYSVSREKKESFPLTVTSAQKNPTAFYLCASSTTGGSGNTIYFGEGSWLTVV.

This rearrangement joins TRBV7-8 to TRBJ1-2; D possibly corresponds to TRBD1 (5 bases). Trimming removed 0 bases at V and 3 bases at J, with 23 bases between. Germline assignment: CDR1 SGHVS and CDR2 FQNEAQ. This CDR3 has 19 amino acids. CDR3 bases: TGTGCCAGCAGCTTAGCGGTCGGAGCAGGGCGCGGCGGAGACTATGGCTACACCTTC. It codes for CASSLAVGAGRGGDYGYTF.